This T cell receptor (beta chain) derives from a study of neurological immune-mediated disorders. Study information: Of around 35 multiple sclerosis patients, some 30 were relapsing-remitting and 3 secondary progressive.

The making of cDNA relied on 5'RACE with 10-nucleotide random UMIs. Sequencing runs each generated in excess of 200 million TCR-beta sequences derived from 15-18 subjects. TCRdb ran MiXCR on the 5' RACE reads and lists one entry per CDR3 protein. The sample holds some 57,000 distinct CDR3 sequences, 3% to 4% seen once. Deletions cut 6 bases from V and 1 base from J, with 18 bases between. Germline V gene data show CDR1 as DFQATT and CDR2 as SNEGSKA (reference sequence). The CDR3 totals 15 residues. This clonotype was detected many times. The source is a woman aged 55-75 years with multiple sclerosis. The specimen sequenced was PBMCs. This chain uses TRBV20-1 with TRBJ1-2; D is unresolved. CDR3 DNA sequence: TGCAGTGCCCCATTACCCTACGACGGTAACTATGGCTACACCTTC. It specifies CSAPLPYDGNYGYTF.